Listed here is a single T cell receptor (beta chain). CDR3 length: 15 amino acids. With 4 bases clipped from V and 0 bases from J, the junction kept 5 bases outside the gene matches. Germline assignment: CDR1 KGHSH and CDR2 LQKENI. The PCR contained 60 Vbeta and 13 Jbeta primers. TCRdb's copy holds only in-frame clones and misses some; the assay was immunoSEQ multiplex PCR. The sample has around 90,000 clones, 82% seen once. These data originate in a study of cytomegalovirus exposure and HLA in healthy donors. The V and J genes are TRBV18 and TRBJ2-5; TRBD1 matches at 7 bases. The specimen sequenced was PBMCs. The origin of this receptor is a man between 50 and 59 years old in good health and CMV-seronegative. CDR3 sequence: CASSRTTGYQETQYF. DNA for the CDR3: TGTGCCAGCTCACGCACGACAGGGTACCAAGAGACCCAGTACTTC.